This T cell receptor beta chain came from a study of blood T cells in healthy people across ages. The CDR3 spans 16 residues. V dropped 5 bases and J dropped 2 bases, with 13 bases sitting between them. Germline V gene sequence: CDR1 MNHNS, CDR2 SASEGT. Samples each yielded at least 6 micrograms of total RNA. This clonotype was found a few times. The antigen is undetermined. Regarding the study as a whole: Researchers said unsorted PBMCs prevented a conclusive naive versus antigen-experienced comparison. The percentage of naive T cells correlated strongly with TCR beta diversity.

Primers used in a second PCR of about 7 to 12 cycles were a sample-barcoded 5' primer and a J-beta primer mix. Via MiXCR, TCRdb re-called the 5' RACE reads, giving one row per CDR3 protein. The sample shows around 690,000 distinct CDR3 sequences, approximately 59% of them seen only once. This receptor was obtained from a man in his sixties in good health. The sample was blood. The V call is TRBV6-1, the J call TRBJ2-6; D assignment may be TRBD1 or TRBD2 (5 bases each). The CDR3 nucleotides are TGTGCCAGCAGTAGTCCTCGGGGCACTGGGGCCAACGTCCTGACTTTC. Protein product: CASSSPRGTGANVLTF.